One and the same sample provided the 27 T cell receptor beta chains below, sequenced in a study of control samples from healthy donors and cancer patients. Measured with immunoSEQ multiplex PCR; TCRdb has only the in-frame clones, and not every one. Here the sample spans 95,000 to 100,000 clones, about 89% being singletons. The specimen was blood. Source of these receptors: a man aged 30 to 45 in good health.

The chain employs TRBV19 and TRBJ2-5; 7 bases fit TRBD1. The CDR3 covers 14 residues. Trimming removed 6 bases from V and 3 bases from J; junction bases left unmatched: 7. Germline V gene data show CDR1 as LNHDA and CDR2 as SQIVND (reference sequence). The CDR3 region is CASSPVTGKETQYF. CDR3 nucleotides: TGTGCCAGTAGCCCAGTGACAGGGAAAGAGACCCAGTACTTC.

This sequence joins TRBV4-3 and TRBJ2-1; tentative D call: TRBD1 (6 bases). Germline loops: CDR1 LGHNA, CDR2 YSLEER. The CDR3 spans 17 residues. V was pared by 0 bases and J by 6 bases, with 18 bases between. The CDR3 region has the DNA TGCGCCAGCAGCCAAGATTCCTCAGCAGGGGTGGGCAATGAGCAGTTCTTC. Translation: CASSQDSSAGVGNEQFF.

The chain couples TRBV6-2 or TRBV6-3 to TRBJ1-2; 9 bases are shared with TRBD1. This CDR3 is 19 amino acids long. Per germline, CDR1 MNHEY and CDR2 SVGEGT. After removal of 2 bases from V and 4 bases from J, the junction contained 17 bases not matched to a gene. The DNA of the CDR3 is TGTGCCAGCAGTTACCGAAACTCGGGACAGGGCTATGACGGCTATGGCTACACCTTC. This codes for CASSYRNSGQGYDGYGYTF.

This chain uses TRBV27 with TRBJ1-6; the D is unclear. CDR3 size: 13 residues. Trimming stripped 2 bases from V and 10 bases from J, with 9 bases between. Germline CDR1 and CDR2: MNHEY and SMNVEV (reference sequence). The CDR3 loop reads CASSLRPKSPLHF. The CDR3 DNA reads as TGTGCCAGCAGTTTACGGCCCAAGTCACCCCTCCACTTT.

The chain is built from TRBV7-9 and TRBJ2-7; D is ambiguous. This CDR3 has 13 residues. Germline V gives CDR1 SEHNR, CDR2 FQNEAQ (reference sequence). V lost 8 bases and J lost 2, with 13 bases in between. The CDR3 sequence: CASALDGPYEQYF. The CDR3 DNA reads as TGTGCCAGCGCCTTGGACGGCCCCTACGAGCAGTACTTC.

CDR3 loop: CASSVAIASGANVLTF. The CDR3 coding sequence is TGTGCCAGCAGCGTAGCTATAGCCTCTGGGGCCAACGTCCTGACTTTC. J is TRBJ2-6 and V is TRBV9; D remains ambiguous. Germline CDR1 is SGDLS and CDR2 is YYNGEE. The CDR3 totals 16 residues. V lost 0 bases and J 0 bases, leaving 7 bases between the germline ends.

This CDR3 reads CASSPTGDGGYTF. CDR3 DNA: TGTGCCAGCAGCCCGACCGGGGATGGTGGCTACACCTTC. The V call is TRBV7-9, the J call TRBJ1-2, with D unresolved. Trimming left V 5 bases short and J 7 bases short, with 14 bases between. The CDR3 spans 13 residues. CDR1 SEHNR and CDR2 FQNEAQ come from the germline V gene (reference sequence).

The genes are TRBV5-1 and TRBJ1-5; no firm D call. The CDR3 contains 14 residues. The germline CDR1 and CDR2 sequences are SGHRS and YFSETQ. V was clipped by 1 base and J by 4 bases, with 9 bases between them. CDR3 coding DNA: TGCGCCAGCAGCTTGCAAGGAGCAAATCAGCCCCAGCATTTT. Translated, it gives CASSLQGANQPQHF.

The chain combines TRBV18 with TRBJ1-4; D is unresolved. The CDR3 consists of 14 residues. In germline, CDR1 is KGHSH, CDR2 LQKENI. Trimming pared 2 bases from V and 2 bases from J, leaving 6 bases between. The CDR3 DNA follows: TGTGCCAGCTCACCATCAACTACTAATGAAAAACTGTTTTTT. Translation gives CASSPSTTNEKLFF.

The chain joins TRBV6-5 to TRBJ1-5; TRBD1 agrees at 10 bases. J was trimmed by 6 bases and V by 8 bases; bases with no gene match: 4. Looked up from germline, CDR1 is MNHEY and CDR2 is SVGAGI. The CDR3 sequence is 13 residues long. The CDR3 spells CASRQGARQPQHF. CDR3 bases: TGTGCCAGCCGACAGGGGGCGCGTCAGCCCCAGCATTTT.

V and J are TRBV11-2 and TRBJ1-2; TRBD1 matches 9 bases. This CDR3 has 16 residues. J gave up 5 bases and V 4 bases, and 11 bases lay outside the gene matches. Germline values: CDR1 SGHAT, CDR2 FQNNGV. The CDR3 spells CASSSPGTGKLYGYTF. CDR3 nucleotides: TGTGCCAGCAGCTCCCCCGGGACAGGGAAGCTATATGGCTACACCTTC.

In DNA, the CDR3 is TGTGCCAGCAGCTTAGCGGGGGCGGGACCCACAGATACGCAGTATTTT. Its protein is CASSLAGAGPTDTQYF. V and J are TRBV7-2 and TRBJ2-3; D may be TRBD1 or TRBD2 (6 bases each). From germline, CDR1 is SGHTA and CDR2 FQGNSA. Trimming removed 0 bases from V and 2 bases from J, with 12 bases in between. The CDR3 runs 16 residues.

The CDR3 reads CASSQETGIDEAFF. In nucleotides, the CDR3 is TGCGCCAGCAGCCAAGAGACAGGGATTGATGAAGCTTTCTTT. The chain uses TRBV4-1 and TRBJ1-1, with 7 bases fitting TRBD1. Per the germline V gene, CDR1 is MGHRA and CDR2 is YSYEKL. This CDR3 has 14 residues. V lost 0 bases to trimming and J lost 7 bases; unmatched junction nucleotides: 5.

This clone was found once. J is TRBJ2-7 and V is TRBV21-1; the table's D call, TRBD1, was not checked against the DNA. TRBV21-1 is a pseudogene locus. This CDR3 contains 15 residues. CDR3 amino acids: CASSKVQGPSYEQYV. The CDR3 DNA is TGTGCCAGCAGCAAGGTCCAGGGGCCTTCCTACGAGCAGTACGTC.

The rearrangement uses TRBV5-4 and TRBJ1-6; tentatively, D is TRBD1 (5 bases). This CDR3 comprises 15 residues. Germline assignment: CDR1 SGHNT and CDR2 YYREEE (reference sequence). Trimming removed 3 bases from V and 9 bases from J, with 16 bases in between. This chain's CDR3 is CASSSSRASGSPLHF. The CDR3 bases are TGTGCCAGCAGCTCCTCCAGGGCCTCGGGTTCACCCCTCCACTTT.

The gene calls are TRBV9 and TRBJ2-3; D not certain. Germline V gene sequence: CDR1 SGDLS, CDR2 YYNGEE. This CDR3 spans 12 amino acids. V lost 4 bases, J lost 6 bases, and 9 bases lay in between. The CDR3 DNA sequence: TGTGCCAGCAGCCTATCCGGGGATACGCAGTATTTT. It specifies CASSLSGDTQYF.

The gene calls are TRBV6-5 and TRBJ1-2; maybe TRBD1 (5 bases). CDR1 is MNHEY and CDR2 is SVGAGI in the germline V gene. V was clipped by 0 bases and J by 8 bases, with 13 bases between them. The CDR3 spans 14 residues. For the CDR3, the DNA is TGTGCCAGCAGTTACTCAGACAGCCGTGGAGGCTACACCTTC. This codes for CASSYSDSRGGYTF.

The chain has TRBV30 and TRBJ2-3; no clear D gene. The CDR3 runs 14 residues. V shed 0 bases and J shed 3 bases, with 10 bases lying between them. Germline V gives CDR1 GTSNPN, CDR2 SVGIG (reference sequence). As DNA, the CDR3 is TGTGCCTGGAGTGTAGGTGAGAGAACAGATACGCAGTATTTT. It encodes CAWSVGERTDTQYF.

The chain recombines TRBV4-3 with TRBJ2-3, with 8 bases aligning to TRBD2. The CDR3 consists of 17 residues. Germline V lookup: CDR1 LGHNA, CDR2 YSLEER. The trim removed 5 bases at V and 4 bases at J, leaving 14 bases unmatched. The CDR3 DNA is TGCGCCAGCAGCAAAAGCTGGAACGGGAGGGCCGCAGATACGCAGTATTTT. It translates to CASSKSWNGRAADTQYF.

This sequence joins TRBV6-2 or TRBV6-3 and TRBJ2-1, with 11 bases lining up with TRBD1. The length of the CDR3 is 14 residues. Losses at the gene ends were 5 bases for V and 7 bases for J; bases not matched to a gene: 4. Germline CDR1 and CDR2: MNHEY and SVGEGT. The CDR3 nucleotides are TGTGCCAGCAGTCCCGGGACAGGGGGTAATGAGCAGTTCTTC. The encoded protein is CASSPGTGGNEQFF.

This sequence joins TRBV21-1 and TRBJ2-7; the DNA was not used to check the table's D call, TRBD2. TRBV21-1 is classified as a pseudogene. The CDR3 is 16 residues long. CDR3 region: CASSTKRWTVNYEQYF. Here the CDR3 DNA reads TGTGCCAGCAGCACGAAGAGATGGACTGTGAACTACGAGCAGTACTTC.

The chain joins TRBV27 to TRBJ2-2; D is ambiguous. CDR3 length equals 15 residues. The germline V gene encodes CDR1 MNHEY and CDR2 SMNVEV (reference sequence). Trimming removed 5 bases at V and 2 bases at J, with 12 bases between. The CDR3 DNA follows: TGTGCCAGCAGTATCAGGATTGGAAACACCGGGGAGCTGTTTTTT. Translating it yields CASSIRIGNTGELFF.

J is TRBJ2-7 and V is TRBV11-2; possible D gene TRBD1, 6 bases. The CDR3 runs to 14 residues. Per the germline V gene, CDR1 is SGHAT and CDR2 is FQNNGV. The V and J ends lost 5 bases and 2 bases respectively, with 13 bases between them. The CDR3 DNA is TGTGCCAGCAGCCCCTTACAGGGTCCCTACGAGCAGTACTTC. Its translation: CASSPLQGPYEQYF. Combining the CDR3 with reference TRBV11-2 and TRBJ2-7 gives the whole variable domain EAGVAQSPRYKIIEKRQSVAFWCNPISGHATLYWYQQILGQGPKLLIQFQNNGVVDDSQLPKDRFSAERLKGVDSTLKIQPAKLEDSAVYLCASSPLQGPYEQYFGPGTRLTVT.

The genes are TRBV28 and TRBJ2-3, with D possibly being TRBD1 or TRBD2 (5 bases each). The CDR3 extends over 16 amino acids. Germline assignment: CDR1 MDHEN and CDR2 SYDVKM. Trimming cost V 6 bases and J 1 base, with 17 bases left between them. Written as DNA, the CDR3 is TGTGCCAGCAGACCCAGGACCCTGGGGGGCACAGATACGCAGTATTTT. Encoded protein: CASRPRTLGGTDTQYF.

The chain joins TRBV2 to TRBJ1-4; TRBD1 matches 8 bases. The V segment lost 5 bases and the J segment 7 bases; nucleotides outside the gene matches: 6. The length of the CDR3 is 14 residues. The germline V gene encodes CDR1 SNHLY and CDR2 FYNNEI. In DNA form, the CDR3 reads TGTGCCAGCAGTCCAGGGGGCTTCGGTGAAAAACTGTTTTTT. It yields the protein CASSPGGFGEKLFF.

The chain recombines TRBV4-1 with TRBJ1-5; the D is unclear. The CDR3 is 13 residues long. V lost 2 bases, J lost 10 bases, and 12 bases lay in between. Germline V gives CDR1 MGHRA, CDR2 YSYEKL. The CDR3: CASSQTPLDPQHF. CDR3 DNA: TGCGCCAGCAGCCAAACTCCTCTTGATCCCCAGCATTTT.

The chain joins TRBV30 to TRBJ1-5; D not certain. Per the germline V gene, CDR1 is GTSNPN and CDR2 is SVGIG (reference sequence). V lost 1 base and J 7 bases, leaving 11 bases between the germline ends. This CDR3 contains 13 residues. This CDR3 is CAWSGGPKQPQHF. The CDR3 DNA reads TGTGCCTGGAGTGGTGGGCCTAAACAGCCCCAGCATTTT.